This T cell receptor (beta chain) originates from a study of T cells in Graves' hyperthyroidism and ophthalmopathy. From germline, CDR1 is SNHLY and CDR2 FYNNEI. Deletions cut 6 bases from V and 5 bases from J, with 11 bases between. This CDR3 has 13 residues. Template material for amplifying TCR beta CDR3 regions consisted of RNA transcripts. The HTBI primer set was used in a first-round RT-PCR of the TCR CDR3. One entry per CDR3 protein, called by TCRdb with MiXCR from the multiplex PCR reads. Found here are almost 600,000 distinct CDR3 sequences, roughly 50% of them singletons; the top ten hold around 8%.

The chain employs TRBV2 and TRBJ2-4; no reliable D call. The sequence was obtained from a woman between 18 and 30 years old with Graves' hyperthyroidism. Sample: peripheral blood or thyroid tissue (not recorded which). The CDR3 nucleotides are TGTGCCAGCAGACGAGATGGGGAAAACATTCAGTACTTC. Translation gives CASRRDGENIQYF.